Many counts were recorded for the clone carrying this T cell receptor beta chain. The data belong to a study of T cells in Graves' hyperthyroidism and ophthalmopathy. The CDR3 has 14 amino acids. V was trimmed by 1 base and J by 7 bases, leaving 13 bases between them. Germline CDR1 reads SGHAT; CDR2 reads FQNNGV. Amplified regions were TCR beta CDR3 sequences from RNA transcripts. HTBI primers drove first-round RT-PCR of the TCR CDR3. TCRdb ran MiXCR on the multiplex PCR reads and lists one entry per CDR3 protein. The data show roughly 530,000 distinct CDR3 sequences, about 15% seen once. Input material: blood. The chain joins TRBV11-2 to TRBJ1-1, with D possibly being TRBD1 (6 bases). The source is a woman aged 18 to 35 with Graves' ophthalmopathy. The CDR3 DNA sequence: TGTGCCAGCAGCTTAGTAGGGGGGCAAGGTGAAGCTTTCTTT. It yields the protein CASSLVGGQGEAFF.